This T cell receptor beta chain was found in a study of CD8 T cells in ankylosing spondylitis. Germline-derived CDR1 and CDR2 are SQVTM and ANQGSEA. The J segment lost 4 bases and the V segment lost 3 bases, leaving 12 bases of the junction unmatched. This CDR3 region has 16 residues. TCRdb independently ran MiXCR on the 5' RACE reads; one entry per CDR3 protein. The sample shows about 170,000 distinct CDR3 sequences, around 20% of them seen only once. The sample holds a few counts of this clonotype. This clonotype was sampled from a male donor with ankylosing spondylitis or in good health (not recorded which). Material for sequencing was blood, either unsorted or a sorted T cell fraction (not recorded which). The chain links TRBV29-1 to TRBJ1-1; 9 nucleotides align to TRBD1. CDR3 in amino acids: CSVEDYRGQGITEAFF. The CDR3 nucleotides are TGCAGCGTTGAGGACTACAGGGGGCAGGGTATCACTGAAGCTTTCTTT.